The 23 T cell receptor beta chains reported below all come from one sample, sequenced in a study of T cells in Graves' hyperthyroidism and ophthalmopathy. RNA transcripts gave rise to amplified TCR beta CDR3 regions. HTBI primers drove first-round RT-PCR of the TCR CDR3. TCRdb independently ran MiXCR on the multiplex PCR reads; one entry per CDR3 protein. The sample consists of about 500,000 distinct CDR3 sequences, roughly 15% of them appearing once. Sequenced material: blood. These TCRs come from a woman in her twenties or thirties with Graves' ophthalmopathy.

At least ten counts were recorded for this clonotype. V and J are TRBV2 and TRBJ2-7, with 11 positions matching TRBD2. Looked up from germline, CDR1 is SNHLY and CDR2 is FYNNEI. The CDR3 sequence is 17 residues long. Germline trimming cut 11 bases from V and 2 bases from J; bases unmatched to any gene: 17. DNA of the CDR3: TGTGCCGTCCGGGACAGCGCTAGCGGGAGGTGGCCCTACGAGCAGTACTTC. Its protein product is CAVRDSASGRWPYEQYF. Complete variable domain (other parts from reference TRBV2 and TRBJ2-7): EPEVTQTPSHQVTQMGQEVILRCVPISNHLYFYWYRQILGQKVEFLVSFYNNEISEKSEIFDDQFSVERPDGSNFTLKIRSTKLEDSAMYFCAVRDSASGRWPYEQYFGPGTRLTVT.

This clonotype was detected many times. The chain employs TRBV5-4 and TRBJ2-5, with D perhaps TRBD1 (5 bases). Germline loops: CDR1 SGHNT, CDR2 YYREEE (reference sequence). This CDR3 is built from 13 residues. V was shortened by 4 bases and J by 7 bases, with 14 bases between the two germline ends. In DNA form, the CDR3 reads TGTGCCAGCAGCCTGGACACCCAGGGGACCCAGTACTTC. The encoded protein is CASSLDTQGTQYF.

The table lists this clonotype with many counts. This chain links TRBV20-1 with TRBJ2-7; 13 bases map to TRBD2. The CDR3 runs 14 residues. Germline CDR1 reads DFQATT; CDR2 reads SNEGSKA (reference sequence). The V segment lost 7 bases and the J segment 4 bases; nucleotides outside the gene matches: 7. The CDR3 sequence is CSGRTSGGRYEQYF. For the CDR3, the DNA is TGCAGTGGCCGGACTAGCGGGGGACGGTACGAGCAGTACTTC.

This clonotype was seen many times. This chain joins TRBV2 and TRBJ1-1; no firm D call. Germline lookup yields CDR1 SNHLY and CDR2 FYNNEI. The CDR3 is 13 amino acids. V was clipped by 5 bases and J by 3 bases, with 10 bases between them. The CDR3: CASSYPVDTEAFF. As DNA, the CDR3 is TGTGCCAGCAGTTATCCGGTGGACACTGAAGCTTTCTTT.

This clonotype was recorded once. This sequence joins TRBV29-1 and TRBJ2-7; D call uncertain. This CDR3 is 13 amino acids long. Trimming stripped 4 bases from V and 7 bases from J, with 17 bases between. Looked up from germline, CDR1 is SQVTM and CDR2 is ANQGSEA. CDR3 nucleotides: TGCAGCGTTGGAGACGGCGGTAGGTTTGAGCAGTACTTC. Protein sequence: CSVGDGGRFEQYF.

This clonotype was recorded a few times. Possible read error: a much larger clone is one base away. The chain employs TRBV2 and TRBJ2-1, with TRBD2 matching over 12 bases. With the DNA end fitting TRBJ2-7 better, the J assignment may be wrong. Germline V gene lookup returns CDR1 SNHLY and CDR2 FYNNEI. The CDR3 is 18 residues long. The CDR3 is CASSPGWARLAGDNEQYF. DNA for the CDR3: TGTGCCAGCAGCCCAGGATGGGCCCGACTAGCGGGGGACAATGAGCAGTACTTC.

This clonotype was picked up a small number of times. The chain carries TRBV29-1 and TRBJ2-5; D not resolved. The CDR3 covers 14 residues. The germline CDR1 and CDR2 sequences are SQVTM and ANQGSEA. Trimming removed 3 bases from V and 0 bases from J, with 11 bases in between. DNA for the CDR3: TGCAGCGTTGACCTCTCCGAATACCAAGAGACCCAGTACTTC. Translated, it gives CSVDLSEYQETQYF.

The chain has TRBV10-1 and TRBJ2-2; 10 bases fit TRBD1. Germline trimming cut 7 bases from V and 5 bases from J; bases unmatched to any gene: 10. CDR1 is WNHNN and CDR2 is SYGVQD in the germline V gene (reference sequence). This CDR3 is 16 amino acids long. In nucleotides, the CDR3 is TGCGCCAGCAATGATTTCGGGACAGGGGATACCGGGGAGCTGTTTTTT. Translated: CASNDFGTGDTGELFF.

This clonotype was counted many times. The V and J genes are TRBV28 and TRBJ2-7, with 8 bases identical to TRBD2. This CDR3 region has 13 residues. Per the germline V gene, CDR1 is MDHEN and CDR2 is SYDVKM. J was trimmed by 2 bases and V by 10 bases; bases with no gene match: 7. CDR3 bases: TGTGCCACCGGACTAGCCGTTACCTACGAGCAGTACTTC. This gives the protein CATGLAVTYEQYF.

The chain combines TRBV13 with TRBJ2-1; 10 bases fit TRBD2. The junction had 3 bases not matched to a gene; V was cut back by 2 bases and J by 5 bases. The CDR3 contains 15 residues. CDR1 is PRHDT, CDR2 FYEKMQ, per germline (reference sequence). The CDR3 loop is CASSLLLAGDNEQFF. For the CDR3, the DNA is TGTGCCAGCAGCTTATTGCTAGCGGGGGACAATGAGCAGTTCTTC. Combining the CDR3 with reference TRBV13 and TRBJ2-1 gives the whole variable domain AAGVIQSPRHLIKEKRETATLKCYPIPRHDTVYWYQQGPGQDPQFLISFYEKMQSDKGSIPDRFSAQQFSDYHSELNMSSLELGDSALYFCASSLLLAGDNEQFFGPGTRLTVL.

This clonotype was observed at least ten times. V gene TRBV18 combines with J gene TRBJ2-1; 10 positions agree with TRBD2. This CDR3 comprises 17 residues. With V trimmed by 2 bases and J by 7 bases, 11 bases remained unmatched. CDR1 and CDR2 (germline): KGHSH, LQKENI. As DNA, the CDR3 is TGTGCCAGCTCACCATCCCTAGCGGGAGATTCGAGGAATGAGCAGTTCTTC. Translating it yields CASSPSLAGDSRNEQFF.

At least ten counts were recorded for this clonotype. This chain links TRBV7-9 with TRBJ2-3; D call uncertain. Trimming took off 5 bases at V and 0 bases at J, with 15 bases between the two ends. Germline V gene sequence: CDR1 SEHNR, CDR2 FQNEAQ (reference sequence). The CDR3 length is 16 residues. The CDR3 DNA reads TGTGCCAGCAGCCCTCCGACGTGGACCAGCACAGATACGCAGTATTTT. Translation: CASSPPTWTSTDTQYF. Supplemented by reference TRBV7-9 and TRBJ2-3, the full variable domain reads DTGVSQNPRHKITKRGQNVTFRCDPISEHNRLYWYRQTLGQGPEFLTYFQNEAQLEKSRLLSDRFSAERPKGSFSTLEIQRTEQGDSAMYLCASSPPTWTSTDTQYFGPGTRLTVL.

The chain combines TRBV27 with TRBJ2-7, with no clear D. This CDR3 is 14 amino acids long. Trimming left V 0 bases short and J 3 bases short, with 9 bases between. The germline V gene has CDR1 MNHEY and CDR2 SMNVEV (reference sequence). The CDR3 reads CASSLSFLSYEQYF. The CDR3 DNA sequence: TGTGCCAGCAGTTTATCCTTTCTGAGCTACGAGCAGTACTTC.

This clonotype was recorded at least ten times. This chain connects TRBV7-2 to TRBJ2-5, with D maybe TRBD1 (6 bases). Germline V gene lookup returns CDR1 SGHTA and CDR2 FQGNSA. Trimming took off 5 bases at V and 5 bases at J, with 21 bases between the two ends. The CDR3 consists of 16 residues. This CDR3 reads CASSTLAAGVGETQYF. In DNA form, the CDR3 reads TGTGCCAGCAGCACCTTGGCGGCAGGGGTGGGGGAGACCCAGTACTTC.

The rearrangement links TRBV2 to TRBJ2-2, with TRBD1 identical over 7 bases. The CDR3 sequence is 17 residues long. Looked up from germline, CDR1 is SNHLY and CDR2 is FYNNEI. V lost 6 bases to trimming and J lost 5 bases; unmatched junction nucleotides: 15. In nucleotides, the CDR3 is TGTGCCAGCAGAGACTCGGGACAGAGTTTAGGTACCGGGGAGCTGTTTTTT. It yields the protein CASRDSGQSLGTGELFF. Combining the CDR3 with reference TRBV2 and TRBJ2-2 gives the whole variable domain EPEVTQTPSHQVTQMGQEVILRCVPISNHLYFYWYRQILGQKVEFLVSFYNNEISEKSEIFDDQFSVERPDGSNFTLKIRSTKLEDSAMYFCASRDSGQSLGTGELFFGEGSRLTVL.

Notes on this clonotype: As the CDR3 is not closed by the conserved phenylalanine or tryptophan, this likely results from a read error. This chain uses TRBV20-1 with TRBJ1-6, with D possibly being TRBD1 (5 bases). V lost 8 bases to trimming and J lost 9 bases, with 17 bases between them. The germline CDR1 and CDR2 sequences are DFQATT and SNEGSKA (reference sequence). The CDR3 has 13 residues. CDR3 sequence: CSLPGGIRSPLHV. In nucleotides, the CDR3 is TGCAGTCTTCCGGGGGGAATACGTTCACCCCTCCACGTT.

There are a few counts of this clonotype. This CDR3 reads CASSSGGLGDEQYF. The DNA for the CDR3 is TGTGCCAGCAGTTCAGGGGGCCTCGGCGACGAGCAGTACTTC. The V call is TRBV28, the J call TRBJ2-7; 8 nucleotides agree with TRBD1. Per germline, CDR1 MDHEN and CDR2 SYDVKM. The CDR3 is made up of 14 amino acids. The ends lost 4 bases at V and 5 bases at J; junction bases unmatched: 7.

V is TRBV29-1 and J is TRBJ2-7, with TRBD1 matching over 9 bases. J gave up 5 bases and V 4 bases, and 6 bases lay outside the gene matches. The V gene's germline CDR1 is SQVTM and CDR2 ANQGSEA. The CDR3 consists of 13 residues. DNA of the CDR3: TGCAGCGTTGCCAACAGGGGGCTTGACGAGCAGTACTTC. It codes for CSVANRGLDEQYF.

This clonotype was observed a few times. The chain links TRBV20-1 to TRBJ1-5; 7 bases fit TRBD1. This CDR3 is 14 amino acids long. With 3 bases clipped from V and 5 bases from J, the junction kept 7 bases outside the gene matches. The germline V gene encodes CDR1 DFQATT and CDR2 SNEGSKA (reference sequence). CDR3 DNA: TGCAGTGCTAGTCTGGCAACAGGGGATCAGCCCCAGCATTTT. Translated: CSASLATGDQPQHF.

In this sample, this clonotype turned up a few times. The chain combines TRBV20-1 with TRBJ2-7, with 11 bases fitting TRBD2. Germline V gene lookup returns CDR1 DFQATT and CDR2 SNEGSKA (reference sequence). Unmatched junction bases numbered 12, after V lost 5 bases and J lost 6 bases. This CDR3 has 15 residues. The CDR3: CSAGTSGQLSGEQYF. In nucleotides, the CDR3 is TGCAGTGCTGGGACTAGCGGACAACTCTCAGGCGAGCAGTACTTC.

This clonotype was seen many times. This rearrangement joins TRBV27 to TRBJ2-4; D gene unclear. CDR1 MNHEY and CDR2 SMNVEV come from the germline V gene (reference sequence). V dropped 6 bases and J dropped 0 bases, with 9 bases sitting between them. The CDR3 totals 14 residues. The CDR3 is CASSESPAKNIQYF. CDR3 DNA: TGTGCCAGCAGCGAGAGCCCAGCCAAAAACATTCAGTACTTC.

Concerning this clonotype: One base away lies a much larger clone, so this may be a sequencing read error. The chain uses TRBV28 and TRBJ1-5, with D hard to call. This CDR3 has 12 amino acids. V lost 2 bases and J lost 6, with 5 bases in between. Germline V gene sequence: CDR1 MDHEN, CDR2 SYDVKM. The CDR3: CASSLPGQPQHF. CDR3 sequence (DNA): TGTGCCAGCAGTTTACCGGGTCAGCCCCAGCATTTT.

The CDR3 DNA reads TGCAGCGTTCTTTATATAGCGGGAGGGACCTACAATGAGCAGTTCTTC. Translation gives CSVLYIAGGTYNEQFF. This sequence joins TRBV29-1 and TRBJ2-1; TRBD2 aligns across 11 bases. Unmatched junction bases numbered 8, after V lost 5 bases and J lost 2 bases. This CDR3 comprises 16 residues. Germline lookup yields CDR1 SQVTM and CDR2 ANQGSEA.